The 30 T cell receptor beta chains below come from one sample, sequenced in a study of cytomegalovirus exposure and HLA in healthy donors. The PCR made use of 60 Vbeta and 13 Jbeta primers. Method: immunoSEQ multiplex PCR; TCRdb's copy keeps in-frame clones and lacks some. Among nearly 110,000 clones listed, roughly 80% were seen once. Sequences were obtained from PBMCs. Receptor source: a man aged 25 to 40 in good health and CMV-seronegative.

A single count supports this clone. The CDR3: CASSTGGRGQPQHF. The CDR3 region has the DNA TGTGCCAGCTCAACAGGAGGGAGAGGCCAGCCCCAGCATTTT. The chain combines TRBV18 with TRBJ1-5; the D gene is possibly TRBD1 (5 bases). This CDR3 comprises 14 residues. Germline V CDR1 and CDR2: KGHSH, LQKENI. V lost 5 bases and J 7 bases, leaving 15 bases between the germline ends.

CDR3 loop: CASSIVSGYPYNEQFF. CDR3 nucleotide sequence: TGTGCCAGTAGTATAGTGTCGGGGTACCCCTACAATGAGCAGTTCTTC. The chain couples TRBV19 to TRBJ2-1; weak D call: TRBD2 (5 bases). Trimming stripped 1 base from V and 2 bases from J, with 12 bases between. This CDR3 spans 16 amino acids. Germline lookup yields CDR1 LNHDA and CDR2 SQIVND (reference sequence).

The V call is TRBV4-1, the J call TRBJ2-7; 15 nucleotides match TRBD2. V dropped 4 bases and J dropped 6; count of bases not matched to a gene: 4. The CDR3 is made up of 15 amino acids. The V gene's germline CDR1 is MGHRA and CDR2 YSYEKL. DNA for the CDR3: TGCGCCAGCAGCCCCGGACTAGCGGGAGGGCGCGAGCAGTACTTC. This encodes CASSPGLAGGREQYF.

This clone has a handful of counts. The gene calls are TRBV7-9 and TRBJ1-3; a possible D gene is TRBD1 (6 bases). V lost 4 bases and J 0 bases, leaving 7 bases between the germline ends. Germline CDR1 is SEHNR and CDR2 is FQNEAQ (reference sequence). The CDR3 length is 14 residues. CDR3 nucleotide sequence: TGTGCCAGCAGCTCAGGGGCCTCTGGAAACACCATATATTTT. The encoded protein is CASSSGASGNTIYF.

The CDR3 coding sequence is TGTGCCAGCAGGGGGACAACTGGTCAGCCCCAGCATTTT. Protein sequence: CASRGTTGQPQHF. This chain uses TRBV6-1 with TRBJ1-5; D is possibly TRBD1 (6 bases). CDR1 and CDR2 (germline): MNHNS, SASEGT. Trimming removed 6 bases at V and 6 bases at J, with 12 bases between. This CDR3 contains 13 residues.

This clone was seen once. This chain links TRBV7-9 with TRBJ2-7; D unresolved. V lost 2 bases and J lost 1, with 9 bases in between. In germline, CDR1 is SEHNR, CDR2 FQNEAQ (reference sequence). This CDR3 has 14 residues. The CDR3 region has the DNA TGTGCCAGCAGCTTATCTCAGGTATCCTACGAGCAGTACTTC. Protein product: CASSLSQVSYEQYF.

The V and J genes are TRBV10-3 and TRBJ1-1; TRBD1 aligns across 7 bases. CDR1 is ENHRY, CDR2 SYGVKD, per germline. Trimming at V came to 10 bases and at J to 2 bases, leaving 7 bases not matched to a gene. CDR3 length: 13 residues. CDR3: CATQGQLNTEAFF. The CDR3 bases are TGTGCCACCCAGGGACAGCTTAACACTGAAGCTTTCTTT.

The CDR3 sequence: CAWSPWGGREQFF. The CDR3 DNA sequence: TGTGCCTGGAGCCCCTGGGGGGGGCGGGAGCAGTTCTTC. This chain connects TRBV30 to TRBJ2-1, with a weak D call TRBD2 (7 bases). The V gene lost 3 bases and the J gene lost 10 bases, with 16 bases spanning the gap. The CDR3 has 13 amino acids. The germline CDR1 and CDR2 sequences are GTSNPN and SVGIG (reference sequence).

Concerning this clone itself: The sample holds other DNA sequences that translate to the same CDR3. The chain recombines TRBV28 with TRBJ2-7; D not certain. The V gene's germline CDR1 is MDHEN and CDR2 SYDVKM. This CDR3 is 11 amino acids long. Trimming left V 2 bases short and J 7 bases short, with 6 bases between. The CDR3 nucleotides are TGTGCCAGCAGTTTACGAGAAGAGCAGTACTTC. It is translated as CASSLREEQYF. The full variable domain, with the rest looked up from reference TRBV28 and TRBJ2-7, is DVKVTQSSRYLVKRTGEKVFLECVQDMDHENMFWYRQDPGLGLRLIYFSYDVKMKEKGDIPEGYSVSREKKERFSLILESASTNQTSMYLCASSLREEQYFGPGTRLTVT.

This clone has just a few counts. The V call is TRBV12-5, the J call TRBJ2-1, with unresolved D. Germline V CDR1 and CDR2: LGHNT, FRNRAP. Trimming took off 0 bases at V and 8 bases at J, with 5 bases between the two ends. The CDR3 totals 12 residues. CDR3 in amino acids: CASGLVRDEQFF. The CDR3 DNA reads as TGTGCTAGTGGTTTGGTTCGTGATGAGCAGTTCTTC.

This clone was detected once. The rearrangement joins TRBV18 to TRBJ1-2; D uncertain. Trimming cost V 5 bases and J 5 bases, with 15 bases left between them. The CDR3 is 14 amino acids. Germline loops: CDR1 KGHSH, CDR2 LQKENI. The CDR3, as DNA: TGTGCCAGCTCAGTCCCGGCTACGGGGTATGGCTACACCTTC. Protein: CASSVPATGYGYTF.

The chain carries TRBV4-1 and TRBJ2-5, with D tentatively TRBD2 (6 bases). Germline lookup yields CDR1 MGHRA and CDR2 YSYEKL. The CDR3 consists of 10 residues. CDR3 nucleotides: TGCGCAGGGCGGGATGAGACCCAGTACTTC. It yields the protein CAGRDETQYF.

The gene calls are TRBV18 and TRBJ1-2, with 12 bases fitting TRBD1. CDR1 and CDR2 (germline): KGHSH, LQKENI. V shed 4 bases, J shed 2 bases, and the junction held 5 bases outside the gene matches. This CDR3 has 16 residues. This CDR3 reads CASSQGQGAHNYGYTF. Here the CDR3 DNA reads TGTGCCAGCTCACAGGGACAGGGGGCCCACAACTATGGCTACACCTTC.

This clone appeared once. The chain couples TRBV9 to TRBJ2-7; 14 bases agree with TRBD2. Germline CDR1 and CDR2: SGDLS and YYNGEE. This CDR3 is built from 14 residues. J was trimmed by 6 bases and V by 4 bases; bases with no gene match: 3. CDR3 amino acids: CASSLGTSGSEQYF. Here the CDR3 DNA reads TGTGCCAGCAGCCTCGGGACTAGCGGGAGCGAGCAGTACTTC.

The chain has TRBV6-1 and TRBJ2-6, with a possible D match to TRBD1 (6 bases). Germline V gene data show CDR1 as MNHNS and CDR2 as SASEGT. The CDR3 is 16 amino acids. V lost 4 bases and J lost 3, with 13 bases in between. CDR3 sequence (DNA): TGTGCCAGCAGTGGATACAGGGTCGGTGGGGCCAACGTCCTGACTTTC. Translating gives CASSGYRVGGANVLTF.

CDR3 sequence: CASSQNGAGLNTEAFF. The CDR3, as DNA: TGTGCCAGCAGCCAAAATGGGGCGGGGCTGAACACTGAAGCTTTCTTT. The chain joins TRBV28 to TRBJ1-1; D is perhaps TRBD1 (5 bases). There are 16 residues in the CDR3. Trimming took 6 bases from V and 0 from J, leaving 17 bases between them. The germline V gene encodes CDR1 MDHEN and CDR2 SYDVKM.

This clone was observed a few times. This chain connects TRBV7-8 to TRBJ1-1; 8 nucleotides agree with TRBD1. Germline lookup yields CDR1 SGHVS and CDR2 FQNEAQ. CDR3 length: 15 residues. V shed 5 bases, J shed 4 bases, and the junction held 9 bases outside the gene matches. CDR3 nucleotide sequence: TGTGCCAGCAGCCGGGGCCAGGGGGCGGTCACTGAAGCTTTCTTT. It translates to CASSRGQGAVTEAFF. The full variable domain, in which reference TRBV7-8 and TRBJ1-1 provide the parts outside the CDR3, is GAGVSQSPRYKVAKRGQDVALRCDPISGHVSLFWYQQALGQGPEFLTYFQNEAQLDKSGLPSDRFFAERPEGSVSTLKIQRTQQEDSAVYLCASSRGQGAVTEAFFGQGTRLTVV.

The chain combines TRBV6-1 with TRBJ2-2; D possibly corresponds to TRBD1 (6 bases). The CDR3 is made up of 15 amino acids. Germline values: CDR1 MNHNS, CDR2 SASEGT. V shed 6 bases and J shed 4 bases, with 15 bases lying between them. CDR3 sequence (DNA): TGTGCCAGCAGGGGGGCGAGGGGATCCACCGGGGAGCTGTTTTTT. This codes for CASRGARGSTGELFF.

This chain links TRBV5-1 with TRBJ2-5, with unresolved D. This CDR3 has 14 residues. V was clipped by 4 bases and J by 1 base, with 11 bases between them. Per the germline V gene, CDR1 is SGHRS and CDR2 is YFSETQ. The chain's CDR3 is CASSVAGSQETQYF. For the CDR3, the DNA is TGCGCCAGCAGCGTGGCCGGGTCCCAAGAGACCCAGTACTTC.

The chain recombines TRBV7-9 with TRBJ2-3, with D perhaps TRBD1 (5 bases). Per germline, CDR1 SEHNR and CDR2 FQNEAQ (reference sequence). Trimming removed 7 bases from V and 4 bases from J, with 12 bases in between. The CDR3 totals 13 residues. The CDR3 here is CASKGDSPDTQYF. The CDR3 DNA reads as TGTGCCAGCAAAGGGGATAGCCCAGATACGCAGTATTTT. Combining the CDR3 with reference TRBV7-9 and TRBJ2-3 gives the whole variable domain DTGVSQNPRHKITKRGQNVTFRCDPISEHNRLYWYRQTLGQGPEFLTYFQNEAQLEKSRLLSDRFSAERPKGSFSTLEIQRTEQGDSAMYLCASKGDSPDTQYFGPGTRLTVL.

The table lists this clone with a few counts. V gene TRBV5-1 combines with J gene TRBJ1-4; D is unclear. The CDR3 has 15 residues. V was shortened by 2 bases and J by 5 bases, with 13 bases between the two germline ends. CDR1 is SGHRS and CDR2 is YFSETQ in the germline V gene. The DNA of the CDR3 is TGCGCCAGCAGCTTCGTGGGCCAGGCAAATGAAAAACTGTTTTTT. Protein product: CASSFVGQANEKLFF.

The CDR3 DNA follows: TGCGCCAGCAGCCACAACGGGGAGCGGGGCCCTGTCCCAGATACGCAGTATTTT. It specifies CASSHNGERGPVPDTQYF. The chain recombines TRBV4-1 with TRBJ2-3; 7 nucleotides agree with TRBD2. The CDR3 length is 18 residues. Germline V CDR1 and CDR2: MGHRA, YSYEKL. The junction had 16 bases not matched to a gene; V was cut back by 3 bases and J by 4 bases.

This chain connects TRBV5-1 to TRBJ1-1, with 7 bases aligning to TRBD1. The CDR3 extends over 16 amino acids. Germline trimming cut 0 bases from V and 4 bases from J; bases unmatched to any gene: 9. Looked up from germline, CDR1 is SGHRS and CDR2 is YFSETQ. CDR3 protein: CASSLADPGGVTEAFF. DNA of the CDR3: TGCGCCAGCAGCTTGGCCGACCCAGGGGGAGTCACTGAAGCTTTCTTT.

The gene calls are TRBV19 and TRBJ2-3, with 15 bases fitting TRBD2. Germline V CDR1 and CDR2: LNHDA, SQIVND (reference sequence). Trimming at V came to 5 bases and at J to 0 bases, leaving 9 bases not matched to a gene. CDR3 length: 19 residues. The CDR3 here is CASSPGLAGGYPSTDTQYF. In DNA, the CDR3 is TGTGCCAGTAGTCCTGGACTAGCGGGAGGGTACCCTAGCACAGATACGCAGTATTTT.

The sample holds a few counts of this clone. The chain has TRBV7-6 and TRBJ1-4; unclear D gene. The germline V and J ends were trimmed by 8 bases and 5 bases, with 15 bases remaining between them. Germline V gene lookup returns CDR1 SGHVS and CDR2 FNYEAQ. The CDR3 loop spans 14 amino acids. In nucleotides, the CDR3 is TGTGCCAGCCTTTCTTGGGCAGAGAATGAAAAACTGTTTTTT. It is translated as CASLSWAENEKLFF.

This clone has just one count. V usage is TRBV28 and J usage is TRBJ1-1; no clear D gene. Trimming left V 6 bases short and J 11 bases short, with 10 bases between. Germline CDR1 and CDR2: MDHEN and SYDVKM. The CDR3 is made up of 10 amino acids. CDR3 sequence reads: CASSGNQAFF. CDR3 DNA sequence: TGTGCCAGCAGCGGGAACCAGGCTTTCTTT.

The rearrangement joins TRBV10-3 to TRBJ1-4; D possibly corresponds to TRBD1 (6 bases). Looked up from germline, CDR1 is ENHRY and CDR2 is SYGVKD. V was clipped by 5 bases and J by 6 bases, with 10 bases between them. CDR3 length: 13 residues. CDR3 in amino acids: CAISPDSYEKLFF. The CDR3 DNA reads as TGTGCCATCAGTCCGGACAGTTATGAAAAACTGTTTTTT.

The V and J genes are TRBV5-1 and TRBJ1-2; D might be TRBD1 (6 bases). V lost 4 bases, J lost 1 base, and 11 bases lay in between. Germline V gives CDR1 SGHRS, CDR2 YFSETQ. The CDR3 runs to 14 residues. CDR3 protein: CASSQGQFNYGYTF. In nucleotides, the CDR3 is TGCGCCAGCAGCCAAGGACAGTTTAACTATGGCTACACCTTC.

The chain carries TRBV2 and TRBJ2-2; 10 bases align to TRBD2. In germline, CDR1 is SNHLY, CDR2 FYNNEI. The V and J ends lost 9 bases and 6 bases, in that order; junction bases with no gene match: 4. This CDR3 region has 13 residues. The CDR3 spells CASHLAGAGELFF. The CDR3 coding sequence is TGTGCCAGTCACCTAGCGGGAGCCGGGGAGCTGTTTTTT.

The chain links TRBV6-5 to TRBJ1-3; D is unclear. Germline assignment: CDR1 MNHEY and CDR2 SVGAGI. This CDR3 spans 13 amino acids. V lost 7 bases and J 4 bases, leaving 11 bases between the germline ends. CDR3 in amino acids: CASTPGGGNTIYF. The CDR3 bases are TGTGCCAGCACCCCGGGTGGAGGAAACACCATATATTTT.